The clone carrying this T cell receptor beta chain has just one count. Antigen: not known. All participating donors were Caucasian adults from Nashville, Tennessee. These data are taken from a study of shared clonotypes between healthy human individuals. Study-level findings and limits: Several donors showed sharing of approximately 5% of naive CD4 clonotypes.

Assay execution proceeded at the deep level. Assay used: immunoSEQ multiplex PCR; TCRdb lists only in-frame clones, some missing. The sample consists of 2 million to 2.5 million clones, more than 85% of them appearing once. Unmatched junction bases numbered 6, after V lost 6 bases and J lost 8 bases. The V gene's germline CDR1 is MNHEY and CDR2 SVGAGI. CDR3 length equals 12 residues. The chain links TRBV6-5 to TRBJ1-2, with 7 bases fitting TRBD1. The sequence was collected from a man between 18 and 35 years old in good health. Some clones in this sample may be carry-over from other donors' samples. Sequenced input: naive CD4+ T cells from PBMCs. Subset noted: CD45RA+ positively selected. The CDR3 spells CASSDRVWGYTF. As DNA, the CDR3 is TGTGCCAGCAGCGACAGGGTGTGGGGCTACACCTTC.